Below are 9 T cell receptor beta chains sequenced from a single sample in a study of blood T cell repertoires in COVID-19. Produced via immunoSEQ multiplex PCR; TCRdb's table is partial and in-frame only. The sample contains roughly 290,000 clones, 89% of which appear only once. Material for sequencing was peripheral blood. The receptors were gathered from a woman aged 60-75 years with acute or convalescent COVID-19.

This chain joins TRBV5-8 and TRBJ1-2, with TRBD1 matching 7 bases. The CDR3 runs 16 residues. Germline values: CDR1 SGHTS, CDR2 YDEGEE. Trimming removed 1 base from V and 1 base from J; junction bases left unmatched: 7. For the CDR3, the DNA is TGTGCCAGCAGCTTGATCGGACAGGCCTTTAACTATGGCTACACCTTC. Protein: CASSLIGQAFNYGYTF.

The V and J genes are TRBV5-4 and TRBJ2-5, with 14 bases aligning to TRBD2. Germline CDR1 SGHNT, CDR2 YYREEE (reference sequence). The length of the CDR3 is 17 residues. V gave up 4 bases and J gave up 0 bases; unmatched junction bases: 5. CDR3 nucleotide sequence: TGTGCCAGCAGCCTAGGGACTAGCGGGGGATACCAAGAGACCCAGTACTTC. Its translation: CASSLGTSGGYQETQYF.

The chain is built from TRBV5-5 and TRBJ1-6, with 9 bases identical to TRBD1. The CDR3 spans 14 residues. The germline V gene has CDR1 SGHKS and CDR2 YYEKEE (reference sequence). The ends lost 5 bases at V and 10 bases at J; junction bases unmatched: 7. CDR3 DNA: TGTGCCAGCAGTTTAGGGACAGGGTTATCACCCCTCCACTTT. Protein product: CASSLGTGLSPLHF. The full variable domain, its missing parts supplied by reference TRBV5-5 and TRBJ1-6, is DAGVTQSPTHLIKTRGQQVTLRCSPISGHKSVSWYQQVLGQGPQFIFQYYEKEERGRGNFPDRFSARQFPNYSSELNVNALLLGDSALYLCASSLGTGLSPLHFGNGTRLTVT.

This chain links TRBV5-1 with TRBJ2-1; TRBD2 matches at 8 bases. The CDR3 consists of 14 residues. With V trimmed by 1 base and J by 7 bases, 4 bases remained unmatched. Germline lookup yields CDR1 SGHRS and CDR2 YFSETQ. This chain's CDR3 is CASSLPGGQNEQFF. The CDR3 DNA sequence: TGCGCCAGCAGCTTGCCGGGAGGGCAAAATGAGCAGTTCTTC.

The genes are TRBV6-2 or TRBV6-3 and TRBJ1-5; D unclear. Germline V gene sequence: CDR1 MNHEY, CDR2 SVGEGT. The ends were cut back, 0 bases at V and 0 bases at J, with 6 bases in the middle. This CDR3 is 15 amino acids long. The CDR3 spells CASSYSLNSNQPQHF. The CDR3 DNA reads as TGTGCCAGCAGTTACTCCTTAAATAGCAATCAGCCCCAGCATTTT.

CDR3 nucleotide sequence: TGTGCCAGCAGTTCCACGACAGGGGTGAAAGCTTTCTTT. Translating it yields CASSSTTGVKAFF. The chain links TRBV12-3 or TRBV12-4 to TRBJ1-1, with 8 bases identical to TRBD1. V lost 4 bases, J lost 9 bases, and 7 bases stayed unmatched. This CDR3 is 13 amino acids long.

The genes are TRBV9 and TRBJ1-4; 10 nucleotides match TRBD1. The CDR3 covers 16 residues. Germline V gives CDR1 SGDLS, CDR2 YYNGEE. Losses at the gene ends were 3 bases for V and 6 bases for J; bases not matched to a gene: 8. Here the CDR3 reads CASSAPSGQGYEKLFF. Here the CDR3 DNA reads TGTGCCAGCAGCGCCCCGTCGGGACAGGGGTATGAAAAACTGTTTTTT.

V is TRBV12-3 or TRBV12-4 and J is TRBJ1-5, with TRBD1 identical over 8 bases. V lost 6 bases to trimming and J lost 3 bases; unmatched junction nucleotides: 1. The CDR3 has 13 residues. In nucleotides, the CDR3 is TGTGCCAGCAGGGACAGGGTCAATCAGCCCCAGCATTTT. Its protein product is CASRDRVNQPQHF.

The CDR3 DNA is TGTGCCAGCAGTTACCAGGTTTTTCAGCCCCAGCATTTT. Amino acids: CASSYQVFQPQHF. The rearrangement links TRBV6-2 or TRBV6-3 to TRBJ1-5; D gene unclear. Germline CDR1 reads MNHEY; CDR2 reads SVGEGT. Between the trimmed V and J ends, which lost 2 bases and 6 bases, there was a span of 8 bases. The length of the CDR3 is 13 residues.